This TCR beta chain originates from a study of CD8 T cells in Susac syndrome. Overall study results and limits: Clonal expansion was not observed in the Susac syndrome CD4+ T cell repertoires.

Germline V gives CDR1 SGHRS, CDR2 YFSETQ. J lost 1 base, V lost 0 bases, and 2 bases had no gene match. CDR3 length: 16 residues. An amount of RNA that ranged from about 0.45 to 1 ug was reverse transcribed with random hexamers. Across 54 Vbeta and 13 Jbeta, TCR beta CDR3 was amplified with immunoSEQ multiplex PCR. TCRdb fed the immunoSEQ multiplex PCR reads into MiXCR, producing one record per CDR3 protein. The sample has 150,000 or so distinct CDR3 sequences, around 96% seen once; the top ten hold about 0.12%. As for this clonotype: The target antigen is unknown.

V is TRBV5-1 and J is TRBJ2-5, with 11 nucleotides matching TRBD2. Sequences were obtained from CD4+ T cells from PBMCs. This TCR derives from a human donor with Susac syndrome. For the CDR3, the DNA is TGCGCCAGCAGCTTGGAGGGACTAGCGGCCCAAGAGACCCAGTACTTC. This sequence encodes CASSLEGLAAQETQYF.